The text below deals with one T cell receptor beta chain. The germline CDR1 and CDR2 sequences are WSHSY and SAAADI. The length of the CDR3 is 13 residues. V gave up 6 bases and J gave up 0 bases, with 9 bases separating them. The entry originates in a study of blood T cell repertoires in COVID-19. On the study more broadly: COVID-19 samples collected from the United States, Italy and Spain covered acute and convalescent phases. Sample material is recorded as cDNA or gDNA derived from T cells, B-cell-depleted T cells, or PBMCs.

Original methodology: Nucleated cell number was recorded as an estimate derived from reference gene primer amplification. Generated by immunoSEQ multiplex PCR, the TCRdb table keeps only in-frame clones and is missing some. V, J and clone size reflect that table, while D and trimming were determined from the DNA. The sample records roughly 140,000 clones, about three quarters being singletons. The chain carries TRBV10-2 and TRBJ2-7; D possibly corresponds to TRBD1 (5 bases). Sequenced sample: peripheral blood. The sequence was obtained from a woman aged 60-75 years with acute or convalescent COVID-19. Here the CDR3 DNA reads TGCGCCAGCAGATTAGGGGTCTCCTACGAGCAGTACTTC. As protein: CASRLGVSYEQYF.